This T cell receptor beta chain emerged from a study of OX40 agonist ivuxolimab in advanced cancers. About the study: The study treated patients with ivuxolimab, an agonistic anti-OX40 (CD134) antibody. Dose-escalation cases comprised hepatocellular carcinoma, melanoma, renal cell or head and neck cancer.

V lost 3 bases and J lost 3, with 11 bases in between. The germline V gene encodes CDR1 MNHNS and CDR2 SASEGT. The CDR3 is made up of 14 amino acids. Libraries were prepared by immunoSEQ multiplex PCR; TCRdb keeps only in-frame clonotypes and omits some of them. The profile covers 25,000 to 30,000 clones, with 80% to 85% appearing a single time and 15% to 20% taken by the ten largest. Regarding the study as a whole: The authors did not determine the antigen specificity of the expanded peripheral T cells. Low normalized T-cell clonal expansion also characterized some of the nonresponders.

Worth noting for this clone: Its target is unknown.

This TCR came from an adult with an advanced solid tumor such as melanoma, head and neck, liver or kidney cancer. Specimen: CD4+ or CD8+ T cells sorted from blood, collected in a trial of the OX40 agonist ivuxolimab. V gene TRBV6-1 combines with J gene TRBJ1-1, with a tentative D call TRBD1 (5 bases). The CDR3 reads CASSDPTEYTEAFF. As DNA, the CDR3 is TGTGCCAGCAGTGACCCGACAGAATACACTGAAGCTTTCTTT.